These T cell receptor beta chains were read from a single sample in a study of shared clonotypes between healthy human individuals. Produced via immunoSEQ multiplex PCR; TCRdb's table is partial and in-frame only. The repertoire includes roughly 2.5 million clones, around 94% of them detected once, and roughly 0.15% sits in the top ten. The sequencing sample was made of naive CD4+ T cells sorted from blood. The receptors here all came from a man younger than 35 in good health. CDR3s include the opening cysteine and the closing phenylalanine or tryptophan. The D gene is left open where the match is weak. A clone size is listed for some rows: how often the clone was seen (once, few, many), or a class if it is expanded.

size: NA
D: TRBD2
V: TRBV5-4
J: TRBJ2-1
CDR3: CASSLAGLAGPYNEQFF
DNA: TGTGCCAGCAGCTTGGCCGGGTTAGCGGGGCCCTACAATGAGCAGTTCTTC

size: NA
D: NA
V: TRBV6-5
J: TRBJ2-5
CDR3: CASSDSVTQYF
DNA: TGTGCCAGCAGCGACAGCGTGACCCAGTACTTC

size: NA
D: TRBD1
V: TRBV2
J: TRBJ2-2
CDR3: CASRRQGDTGELFF
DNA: TGTGCCAGCAGGCGACAGGGGGACACCGGGGAGCTGTTTTTT

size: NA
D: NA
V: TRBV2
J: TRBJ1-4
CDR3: CASSDGAGEKLFF
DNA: TGTGCCAGCAGTGACGGGGCGGGTGAAAAACTGTTTTTT

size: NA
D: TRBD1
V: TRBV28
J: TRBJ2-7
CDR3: CASSLTGTGDYEQYF
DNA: TGTGCCAGCAGTTTGACCGGGACAGGGGACTACGAGCAGTACTTC

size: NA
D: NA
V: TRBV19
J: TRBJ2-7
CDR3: CASSSTGKAPYEQYF
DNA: TGTGCCAGTAGTTCGACAGGAAAGGCGCCCTACGAGCAGTACTTC

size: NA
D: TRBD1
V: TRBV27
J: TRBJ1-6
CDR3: CASSGRDRAYHNSPLHF
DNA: TGTGCCAGCAGCGGAAGGGACAGGGCATATCATAATTCACCCCTCCACTTT

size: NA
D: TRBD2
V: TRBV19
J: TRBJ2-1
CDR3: CASSPGSGSGFNEQFF
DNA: TGTGCCAGTAGTCCTGGAAGCGGGAGTGGATTCAATGAGCAGTTCTTC

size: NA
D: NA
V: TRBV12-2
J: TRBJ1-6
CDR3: CASRFHRRGRYNSPLHF
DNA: TGTGCAAGTCGCTTCCACCGGAGGGGGAGATATAATTCACCCCTCCACTTT

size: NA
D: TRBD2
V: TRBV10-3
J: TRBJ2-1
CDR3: CAISRLAEYNEQFF
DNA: TGTGCCATCAGTAGACTAGCGGAGTACAATGAGCAGTTCTTC

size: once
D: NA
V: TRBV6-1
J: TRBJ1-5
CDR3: CASSGQVDQPQHF
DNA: TGTGCCAGCAGTGGACAGGTCGATCAGCCCCAGCATTTT

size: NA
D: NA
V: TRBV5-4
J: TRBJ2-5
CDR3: CASSTGKNSQGIQYF
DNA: TGTGCCAGCAGTACCGGGAAGAACTCACAAGGAATCCAGTACTTC

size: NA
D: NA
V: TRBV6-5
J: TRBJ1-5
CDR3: CASRQGTNQPQHF
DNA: TGTGCCAGCAGGCAGGGTACCAATCAGCCCCAGCATTTT

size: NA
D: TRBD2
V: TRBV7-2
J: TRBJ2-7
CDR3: CASSLDSGSLREQYF
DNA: TGTGCCAGCAGCTTAGATAGCGGGAGTTTACGCGAGCAGTACTTC

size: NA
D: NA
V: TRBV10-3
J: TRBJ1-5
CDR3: CAISEIGQPQHF
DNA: TGTGCCATCAGTGAAATTGGTCAGCCCCAGCATTTT

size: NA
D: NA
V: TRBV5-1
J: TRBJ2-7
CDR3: CASSLDSAGDGEQYF
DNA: TGCGCCAGCAGCTTGGATTCCGCAGGGGACGGCGAGCAGTACTTC

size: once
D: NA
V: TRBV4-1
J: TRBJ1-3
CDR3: CASSQGLGQNGNTIYF
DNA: TGCGCCAGCAGCCAAGGACTAGGACAGAACGGAAACACCATATATTTT

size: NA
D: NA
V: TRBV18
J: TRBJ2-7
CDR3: CASSPTDRPYEQYF
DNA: TGTGCCAGCTCACCGACGGACAGACCCTACGAGCAGTACTTC

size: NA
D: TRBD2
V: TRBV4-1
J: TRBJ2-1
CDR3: CASSQDWGSGGGYNEQFF
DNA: TGCGCCAGCAGCCAAGATTGGGGTAGCGGGGGGGGATACAATGAGCAGTTCTTC

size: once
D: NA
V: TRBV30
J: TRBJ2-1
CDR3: CAWSQRSGNEQFF
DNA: TGTGCCTGGAGTCAGAGGAGCGGCAATGAGCAGTTCTTC

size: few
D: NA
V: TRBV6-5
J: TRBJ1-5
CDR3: CASRLDGNQPQHF
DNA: TGTGCCAGCAGACTGGACGGGAATCAGCCCCAGCATTTT

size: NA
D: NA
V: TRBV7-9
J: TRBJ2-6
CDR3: CASSEPGPKSGANVLTF
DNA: TGTGCCAGCAGCGAACCGGGACCGAAATCTGGGGCCAACGTCCTGACTTTC

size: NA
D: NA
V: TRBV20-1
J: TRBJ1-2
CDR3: CSATGFNGYTF
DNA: TGCAGTGCTACCGGTTTCAATGGCTACACCTTC

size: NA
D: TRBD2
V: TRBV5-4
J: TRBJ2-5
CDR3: CASSPGTRQETQYF
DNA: TGTGCCAGCAGCCCTGGGACTAGACAAGAGACCCAGTACTTC

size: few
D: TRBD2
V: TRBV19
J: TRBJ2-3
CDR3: CASRFSGSTDTQYF
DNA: TGTGCCAGTAGATTTAGCGGGAGCACAGATACGCAGTATTTT

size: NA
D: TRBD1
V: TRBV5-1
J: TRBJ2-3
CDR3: CASSLGTGAGDTQYF
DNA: TGCGCCAGCAGCCTCGGGACAGGGGCTGGAGATACGCAGTATTTT

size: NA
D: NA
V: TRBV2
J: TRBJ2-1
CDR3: CASSRQGGWEQFF
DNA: TGTGCCAGCAGTCGCCAAGGGGGATGGGAGCAGTTCTTC

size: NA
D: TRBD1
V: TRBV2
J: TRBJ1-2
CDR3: CASNRQGFIGYTF
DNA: TGTGCCAGCAATCGACAGGGGTTCATTGGCTACACCTTC

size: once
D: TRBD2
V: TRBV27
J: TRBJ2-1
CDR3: CASSLGVAGGHSSYNEQFF
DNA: TGTGCCAGCAGTTTAGGGGTAGCGGGAGGCCATAGCTCCTACAATGAGCAGTTCTTC

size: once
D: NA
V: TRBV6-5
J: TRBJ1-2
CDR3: CASSYSSRRTNYGYTF
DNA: TGTGCCAGCAGTTACTCGAGTAGGCGTACTAACTATGGCTACACCTTC

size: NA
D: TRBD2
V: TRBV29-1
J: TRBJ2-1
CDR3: CSVAGLAGGLNNEQFF
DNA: TGCAGCGTTGCGGGACTAGCGGGGGGGCTCAACAATGAGCAGTTCTTC

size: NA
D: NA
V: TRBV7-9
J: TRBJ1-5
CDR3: CASSLGGPNQPQHF
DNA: TGTGCCAGCAGCTTGGGGGGCCCGAATCAGCCCCAGCATTTT

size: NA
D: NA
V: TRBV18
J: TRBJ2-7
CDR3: CASSPPFGDGVDEQYF
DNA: TGTGCCAGCTCACCACCCTTCGGTGATGGGGTAGACGAGCAGTACTTC

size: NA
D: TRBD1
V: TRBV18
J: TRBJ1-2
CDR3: CASSPRTIQGVDYGYTF
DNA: TGTGCCAGCTCACCGAGAACTATACAGGGGGTGGACTATGGCTACACCTTC

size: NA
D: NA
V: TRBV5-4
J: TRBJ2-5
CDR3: CASSAVSQGLETQYF
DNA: TGTGCCAGCAGCGCCGTATCCCAGGGGTTGGAGACCCAGTACTTC

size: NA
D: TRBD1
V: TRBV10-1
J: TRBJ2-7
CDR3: CASSGEGQGGVQYF
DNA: TGCGCCAGCAGTGGAGAGGGACAGGGCGGAGTACAGTACTTC

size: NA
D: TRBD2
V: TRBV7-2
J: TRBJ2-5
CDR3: CASRPSGPGRETQYF
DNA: TGTGCCAGCAGGCCTAGCGGGCCCGGCCGGGAGACCCAGTACTTC

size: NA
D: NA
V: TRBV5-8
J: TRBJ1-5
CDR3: CASPLGDKQPQHF
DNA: TGTGCCAGCCCCCTGGGGGACAAACAGCCCCAGCATTTT

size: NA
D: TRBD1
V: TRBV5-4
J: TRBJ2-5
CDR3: CASSLWTGEQTQYF
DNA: TGTGCCAGCAGCTTGTGGACAGGGGAACAGACCCAGTACTTC

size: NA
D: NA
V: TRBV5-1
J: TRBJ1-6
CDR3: CASSLQSGAVNSPLHF
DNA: TGCGCCAGCAGCTTGCAGTCTGGGGCAGTAAATTCACCCCTCCACTTT

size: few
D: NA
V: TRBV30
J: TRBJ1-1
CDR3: CAWSDREAFF
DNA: TGTGCCTGGAGTGACCGTGAAGCTTTCTTT

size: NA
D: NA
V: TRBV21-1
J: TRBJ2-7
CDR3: CASSKHLELGGAGEQYF
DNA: TGTGCCAGCAGCAAGCATCTCGAGCTCGGGGGGGCCGGGGAGCAGTACTTC

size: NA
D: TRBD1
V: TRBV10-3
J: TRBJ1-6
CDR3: CAISAGQTENSPLHF
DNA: TGTGCCATCAGTGCGGGACAGACAGAGAATTCACCCCTCCACTTT

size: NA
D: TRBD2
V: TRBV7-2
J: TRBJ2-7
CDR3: CASSLRAAGAPLPYEQYF
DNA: TGTGCCAGCAGCTTAAGGGCAGCGGGAGCCCCCCTACCCTACGAGCAGTACTTC

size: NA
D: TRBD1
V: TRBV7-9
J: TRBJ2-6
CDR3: CASSLGSDRGRANVLTF
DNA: TGTGCCAGCAGCTTAGGGTCCGACAGGGGGCGGGCCAACGTCCTGACTTTC

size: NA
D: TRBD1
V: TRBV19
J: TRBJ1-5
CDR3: CASKPGQGNQPQHF
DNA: TGTGCCAGTAAACCGGGACAGGGCAATCAGCCCCAGCATTTT

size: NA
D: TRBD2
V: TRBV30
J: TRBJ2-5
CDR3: CAWSVTRTSGGQQETQYF
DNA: TGTGCCTGGAGTGTAACCCGGACTAGCGGGGGGCAACAAGAGACCCAGTACTTC

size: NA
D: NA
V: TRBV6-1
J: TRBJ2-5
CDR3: CASSQLSETQYF
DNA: TGTGCCAGCAGCCAATTGTCAGAGACCCAGTACTTC

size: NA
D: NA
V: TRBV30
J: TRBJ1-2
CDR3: CAWDRNYGYTF
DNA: TGTGCCTGGGACAGGAACTACGGCTACACCTTC

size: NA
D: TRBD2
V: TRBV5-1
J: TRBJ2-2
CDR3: CASSLWLAGGGGGELFF
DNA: TGCGCCAGCAGCCTGTGGCTAGCGGGAGGTGGCGGCGGGGAGCTGTTTTTT

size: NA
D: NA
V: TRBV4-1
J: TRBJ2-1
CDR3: CASSQYDRNEQFF
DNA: TGCGCCAGCAGCCAATACGACAGAAATGAGCAGTTCTTC

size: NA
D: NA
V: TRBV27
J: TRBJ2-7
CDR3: CASSPWGDEQYF
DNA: TGTGCCAGCAGTCCATGGGGGGACGAGCAGTACTTC

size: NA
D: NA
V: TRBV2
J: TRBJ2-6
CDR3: CASSDDSGANVLTF
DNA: TGTGCCAGCAGTGATGACTCTGGGGCCAACGTCCTGACTTTC

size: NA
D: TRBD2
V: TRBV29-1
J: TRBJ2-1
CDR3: CSVGLRLAGGNEQFF
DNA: TGCAGCGTTGGCCTGAGACTAGCGGGAGGGAATGAGCAGTTCTTC

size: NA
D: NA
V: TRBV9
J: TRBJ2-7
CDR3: CASSVDGTWELYEQYF
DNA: TGTGCCAGCAGCGTAGATGGGACGTGGGAACTATACGAGCAGTACTTC

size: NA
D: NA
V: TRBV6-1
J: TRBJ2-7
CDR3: CASTRLEGEQYF
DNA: TGTGCCAGCACGAGGCTCGAGGGCGAGCAGTACTTC

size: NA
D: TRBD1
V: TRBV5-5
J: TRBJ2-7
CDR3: CASSPQTGISYEQYF
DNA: TGTGCCAGCAGCCCACAGACAGGGATTTCGTACGAGCAGTACTTC